The rows below give T cell receptor beta chains drawn from one sample of a study of shared clonotypes between healthy human individuals. Assay used: immunoSEQ multiplex PCR; TCRdb lists only in-frame clones, some missing. This table has 2 million to 2.5 million clones, 90% to 97% appearing once. The sample taken for sequencing was naive CD4+ T cells sorted from blood. The source of these receptors is a man aged 18 to 29 in good health. Each CDR3 is given with its conserved first and last residue. The D gene is left open where the match is weak. Clone size is given for some rows only: seen once, a few or many times, or a class if the clone is expanded.

J gene	D gene	V gene	clone size	CDR3 protein	CDR3 DNA
TRBJ2-5	-	TRBV2	-	CASSGELGETQYF	TGTGCCAGCAGTGGGGAGCTAGGGGAGACCCAGTACTTC
TRBJ1-5	TRBD1	TRBV5-6	-	CASSLGQGAGQPQHF	TGTGCCAGCAGCTTGGGACAGGGGGCCGGTCAGCCCCAGCATTTT
TRBJ2-1	-	TRBV30	-	CAWSVGSEQVNEQFF	TGTGCCTGGTCCGTCGGGAGCGAGCAGGTCAATGAGCAGTTCTTC
TRBJ1-2	TRBD1	TRBV25-1	-	CASSSYDRDFRGYTF	TGTGCCAGCAGTTCGTACGACAGGGACTTTCGTGGCTACACCTTC
TRBJ1-6	-	TRBV6-1	-	CASISGRNSPLHF	TGTGCCAGCATATCAGGGCGAAATTCACCCCTCCACTTT
TRBJ2-1	TRBD2	TRBV6-5	-	CASSYASGAFEQFF	TGTGCCAGCAGTTACGCTAGCGGGGCTTTTGAGCAGTTCTTC
TRBJ1-2	TRBD1	TRBV27	-	CASSYRQGSYGYTF	TGTGCCAGCAGTTACAGACAGGGGAGTTATGGCTACACCTTC
TRBJ2-3	-	TRBV5-1	-	CASSLDAGSSTDTQYF	TGCGCCAGCAGCTTGGACGCCGGATCTAGCACAGATACGCAGTATTTT
TRBJ2-7	-	TRBV27	-	CASSLRDGLSYEQYF	TGTGCCAGCAGTTTACGGGACGGATTATCCTACGAGCAGTACTTC
TRBJ2-5	TRBD2	TRBV9	-	CASSVHSGGPQETQYF	TGTGCCAGCAGCGTACATAGCGGGGGGCCTCAAGAGACCCAGTACTTC
TRBJ2-6	TRBD2	TRBV10-2	-	CAAGQLAGGIGANVLTF	TGCGCCGCGGGGCAATTAGCGGGGGGTATTGGGGCCAACGTCCTGACTTTC
TRBJ2-4	TRBD1	TRBV19	-	CASSFNRGQENIQYF	TGTGCCAGTAGTTTCAACAGGGGGCAGGAAAACATTCAGTACTTC
TRBJ2-7	TRBD2	TRBV7-2	-	CASSLSGGGSSYEQYF	TGTGCCAGCAGCCTAAGTGGGGGAGGGAGCAGCTACGAGCAGTACTTC
TRBJ2-1	TRBD2	TRBV2	-	CASSFGLAGGQVNEQFF	TGTGCCAGCAGCTTTGGACTAGCGGGGGGACAAGTCAATGAGCAGTTCTTC
TRBJ2-3	TRBD1	TRBV5-4	-	CASSLSGTGVLISDTQYF	TGTGCCAGCAGCTTGTCTGGGACAGGGGTGCTCATCTCAGATACGCAGTATTTT
TRBJ2-1	TRBD1	TRBV6-4	-	CASSEWTGADEQFF	TGTGCCAGCAGTGAATGGACAGGGGCTGATGAGCAGTTCTTC
TRBJ1-4	-	TRBV14	-	CASSRDFNEKLFF	TGTGCCAGCAGCCGAGACTTTAATGAAAAACTGTTTTTT
TRBJ1-2	-	TRBV6-1	-	CASSGVEGAWGYTF	TGTGCCAGCAGTGGGGTGGAAGGGGCGTGGGGCTACACCTTC
TRBJ1-4	-	TRBV28	-	CASSLGTLGTNEKLFF	TGTGCCAGCAGTTTGGGCACCCTCGGGACTAATGAAAAACTGTTTTTT
TRBJ2-1	-	TRBV7-3	-	CASSLSGRGNEQFF	TGTGCCAGCAGCTTGTCGGGGCGTGGGAATGAGCAGTTCTTC
TRBJ1-1	TRBD1	TRBV6-6	-	CASSPQGANTEAFF	TGTGCCAGCAGTCCACAGGGGGCGAACACTGAAGCTTTCTTT
TRBJ2-1	-	TRBV7-9	-	CASPGIGGAYNEQFF	TGTGCCAGCCCGGGGATCGGCGGAGCCTACAATGAGCAGTTCTTC
TRBJ2-7	-	TRBV7-9	-	CASSRLAFGQYF	TGTGCCAGCAGCCGTCTGGCTTTTGGGCAGTACTTC
TRBJ1-2	-	TRBV6-4	-	CASSDGTSMMGGYTF	TGTGCCAGCAGTGACGGGACATCGATGATGGGTGGCTACACCTTC
TRBJ1-6	-	TRBV7-3	-	CASSFRPRNSPLHF	TGTGCCAGCAGCTTTCGACCGCGAAATTCACCCCTCCACTTT
TRBJ1-1	-	TRBV6-1	once	CASSEGALGLNTEAFF	TGTGCCAGCAGTGAAGGGGCCCTGGGACTGAACACTGAAGCTTTCTTT
TRBJ2-5	-	TRBV10-3	-	CAISPGHQETQYF	TGTGCCATCAGCCCGGGACACCAAGAGACCCAGTACTTC